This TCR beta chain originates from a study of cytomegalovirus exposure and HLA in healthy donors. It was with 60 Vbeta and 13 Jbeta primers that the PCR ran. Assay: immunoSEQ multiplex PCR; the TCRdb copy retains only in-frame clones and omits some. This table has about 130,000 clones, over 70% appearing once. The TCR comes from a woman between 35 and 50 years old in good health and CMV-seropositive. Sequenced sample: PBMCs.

The CDR3 DNA follows: TGTGCCAGCAGCTTATTGACTAGCGGGAGCAATGAGCAGTTCTTC. As protein: CASSLLTSGSNEQFF. This sequence joins TRBV7-9 and TRBJ2-1, with 12 positions matching TRBD2. J gave up 6 bases and V 2 bases, and 2 bases lay outside the gene matches. Germline V gives CDR1 SEHNR, CDR2 FQNEAQ (reference sequence). This CDR3 has 15 residues.